Listed here are 21 T cell receptor beta chains from one sample, sequenced in a study of T cell responses to AZD1222 COVID-19 vaccine. Method: immunoSEQ multiplex PCR; TCRdb's copy keeps in-frame clones and lacks some. This repertoire shows 80,000 to 90,000 clones, 90% found once; its top ten account for about 5.4%. This sample comprised peripheral blood, obtained 28 days after the second AZD1222 dose. The receptors were sampled from an adult who received the AZD1222 COVID-19 vaccine.

The chain combines TRBV19 with TRBJ2-2; D perhaps matches TRBD2 (6 bases). Germline CDR1 is LNHDA and CDR2 is SQIVND (reference sequence). V lost 5 bases, J lost 7 bases, and 26 bases lay in between. This CDR3 spans 18 amino acids. The CDR3 loop is CASSPRPPGTQKSGELFF. The CDR3 DNA follows: TGTGCCAGTAGTCCCCGTCCTCCAGGGACTCAAAAGAGCGGGGAGCTGTTTTTT.

The V and J genes are TRBV4-2 and TRBJ1-4; no clear D. Trimming pared 4 bases from V and 8 bases from J, leaving 11 bases between. CDR3 length: 13 amino acids. Germline V lookup: CDR1 LGHNA, CDR2 YNFKEQ. CDR3: CASSRIPGEKLFF. DNA for the CDR3: TGTGCCAGCAGCCGGATCCCCGGGGAAAAACTGTTTTTT.

The V call is TRBV30, the J call TRBJ2-6; unclear D gene. V shed 5 bases and J shed 5 bases, with 10 bases lying between them. CDR3 size: 13 residues. Germline CDR1 reads GTSNPN; CDR2 reads SVGIG (reference sequence). The CDR3 loop reads CAWGQGRANVLTF. The DNA for the CDR3 is TGTGCCTGGGGTCAAGGAAGGGCCAACGTCCTGACTTTC.

V is TRBV5-5 and J is TRBJ1-6, with D unclear. Trimming stripped 0 bases from V and 9 bases from J, with 16 bases between. There are 16 residues in the CDR3. Germline V gene lookup returns CDR1 SGHKS and CDR2 YYEKEE (reference sequence). Written as DNA, the CDR3 is TGTGCCAGCAGCTTGGTCCCCCCAGGAATCCCTTCACCCCTCCACTTT. This gives the protein CASSLVPPGIPSPLHF.

This chain joins TRBV28 and TRBJ1-5, with 9 bases matching TRBD1. Losses at the gene ends were 6 bases for V and 1 base for J; bases not matched to a gene: 10. This CDR3 region has 17 residues. CDR1 and CDR2 (germline): MDHEN, SYDVKM. The CDR3 nucleotides read TGTGCCAGCAGCCGAGGGACAGGGAGTCGGAGCAATCAGCCCCAGCATTTT. As protein: CASSRGTGSRSNQPQHF.

The rearrangement joins TRBV18 to TRBJ1-5; D unresolved. The CDR3 has 13 amino acids. Germline CDR1 and CDR2: KGHSH and LQKENI. Trimming pared 3 bases from V and 4 bases from J, leaving 7 bases between. The CDR3 coding sequence is TGTGCCAGCTCACCCGGACCAAATCAGCCCCAGCATTTT. The encoded protein is CASSPGPNQPQHF.

This chain uses TRBV5-1 with TRBJ2-3, with D perhaps assigned TRBD1 or TRBD2 (5 bases each). V was cut by 4 bases and J by 3 bases, with 12 bases left in between. There are 14 residues in the CDR3. Germline CDR1 is SGHRS and CDR2 is YFSETQ. The CDR3 DNA follows: TGCGCCAGCAGCCGGGACCATCCTACAGATACGCAGTATTTT. Translating it yields CASSRDHPTDTQYF.

This chain joins TRBV27 and TRBJ2-5; D gene uncertain. Germline V gene sequence: CDR1 MNHEY, CDR2 SMNVEV (reference sequence). V lost 6 bases and J 4 bases, leaving 6 bases between the germline ends. The CDR3 length is 11 residues. Here the CDR3 reads CASSSGETQYF. The CDR3, as DNA: TGTGCCAGCAGCTCGGGAGAGACCCAGTACTTC.

The rearrangement links TRBV7-2 to TRBJ2-7; 9 positions agree with TRBD2. Germline CDR1 SGHTA, CDR2 FQGNSA. Losses at the gene ends were 1 base for V and 7 bases for J; bases not matched to a gene: 11. The CDR3 totals 16 residues. DNA of the CDR3: TGTGCCAGCAGCTTAGGTGCCAGCGGGGGGACTCGGGAGCAGTACTTC. Translated, it gives CASSLGASGGTREQYF.

The chain has TRBV3-1 (or the pseudogene TRBV3-2) and TRBJ2-3; 8 bases agree with TRBD2. Germline CDR1 reads LGHDT; CDR2 reads YNNKEL (reference sequence). This CDR3 contains 16 residues. V dropped 4 bases and J dropped 0; count of bases not matched to a gene: 6. The DNA for the CDR3 is TGTGCCAGCAGCCCGTTAGCGGGGCGAAGCACAGATACGCAGTATTTT. Its translation: CASSPLAGRSTDTQYF.

The chain combines TRBV9 with TRBJ1-2, with D unresolved. V lost 4 bases, J lost 6 bases, and 16 bases lay in between. The CDR3 totals 14 residues. CDR1 is SGDLS, CDR2 YYNGEE, per germline. This CDR3 reads CASSIGPVGHGYTF. In nucleotides, the CDR3 is TGTGCCAGCAGCATCGGTCCAGTTGGCCATGGCTACACCTTC.

The V gene is TRBV7-3, the J gene TRBJ2-2, with D unclear. The V end lost 4 bases, the J end lost 6 bases, and 6 bases lay between the germline ends. This CDR3 contains 12 residues. CDR1 is SGHTA, CDR2 FQGTGA, per germline. The chain's CDR3 is CASSSDSGELFF. The CDR3 nucleotides are TGTGCCAGCAGCTCTGACTCCGGGGAGCTGTTTTTT. The complete variable domain, with remaining parts taken from reference TRBV7-3 and TRBJ2-2, reads GAGVSQTPSNKVTEKGKYVELRCDPISGHTALYWYRQSLGQGPEFLIYFQGTGAADDSGLPNDRFFAVRPEGSVSTLKIQRTERGDSAVYLCASSSDSGELFFGEGSRLTVL.

CDR3 sequence: CASSSRDRGVTGELFF. CDR3 bases: TGTGCCAGCAGCAGCCGGGACAGGGGGGTAACCGGGGAGCTGTTTTTT. The chain uses TRBV3-1 (or the pseudogene TRBV3-2) and TRBJ2-2, with 11 bases fitting TRBD1. The J segment lost 5 bases and the V segment lost 5 bases, leaving 7 bases of the junction unmatched. This CDR3 has 16 amino acids. Germline V gene sequence: CDR1 LGHDT, CDR2 YNNKEL (reference sequence).

The rearrangement joins TRBV3-1 (or the pseudogene TRBV3-2) to TRBJ2-2; 8 positions agree with TRBD2. This CDR3 has 16 residues. Germline values: CDR1 LGHDT, CDR2 YNNKEL (reference sequence). Trimming took 4 bases from V and 1 from J; bases not matched to a gene: 5. The CDR3 here is CASSRPAGGNTGELFF. The CDR3, as DNA: TGTGCCAGCAGCCGGCCGGCGGGGGGGAACACCGGGGAGCTGTTTTTT.

This clone was detected only once. This chain joins TRBV7-2 and TRBJ2-1; 8 nucleotides align to TRBD2. The junction had 9 bases not matched to a gene; V was cut back by 4 bases and J by 4 bases. Germline V gene sequence: CDR1 SGHTA, CDR2 FQGNSA. The CDR3 totals 16 residues. The CDR3 region is CASSSLGGVVYNEQFF. The CDR3 DNA sequence: TGTGCCAGCAGCTCACTCGGGGGGGTAGTATACAATGAGCAGTTCTTC.

The CDR3 here is CASSPLKDEQYF. For the CDR3, the DNA is TGTGCCAGCAGCCCTCTCAAAGACGAGCAGTACTTC. The chain joins TRBV28 to TRBJ2-7; D is ambiguous. V was clipped by 6 bases and J by 5 bases, with 11 bases between them. Germline CDR1 reads MDHEN; CDR2 reads SYDVKM. This CDR3 spans 12 amino acids.

This chain links TRBV3-1 (or the pseudogene TRBV3-2) with TRBJ1-1, with 7 bases fitting TRBD1. Germline loops: CDR1 LGHDT, CDR2 YNNKEL (reference sequence). After removal of 5 bases from V and 1 base from J, the junction contained 4 bases not matched to a gene. This CDR3 contains 14 residues. DNA for the CDR3: TGTGCCAGCAGCGACAGGGTAAGGAACACTGAAGCTTTCTTT. It encodes CASSDRVRNTEAFF.

The chain couples TRBV7-6 to TRBJ1-3; no clear D gene. The CDR3 runs to 14 residues. Deletions cut 3 bases from V and 0 bases from J, with 6 bases between. Germline values: CDR1 SGHVS, CDR2 FNYEAQ. The CDR3 DNA sequence: TGTGCCAGCAGCTTGCCTTACTCTGGAAACACCATATATTTT. This gives the protein CASSLPYSGNTIYF.

The CDR3 DNA sequence: TGTGCCAGCAGCCATACAGGGGGCAACACTGAAGCTTTCTTT. Translation gives CASSHTGGNTEAFF. This chain connects TRBV5-6 to TRBJ1-1; 9 bases map to TRBD1. Losses at the gene ends were 4 bases for V and 2 bases for J; bases not matched to a gene: 3. Germline lookup yields CDR1 SGHDT and CDR2 YYEEEE. This CDR3 spans 14 amino acids.

The chain uses TRBV19 and TRBJ1-2; D is ambiguous. The CDR3 is made up of 13 amino acids. Germline V gene lookup returns CDR1 LNHDA and CDR2 SQIVND (reference sequence). Trimming shortened V by 5 bases and J by 4 bases, and 11 bases separated the two germline ends. The CDR3 DNA reads TGTGCCAGTAGTTTCAGCATCGCCTATGGCTACACCTTC. As protein: CASSFSIAYGYTF.

This clone was observed a few times. The genes are TRBV4-1 and TRBJ1-4; D gene ambiguous. Germline V CDR1 and CDR2: MGHRA, YSYEKL. V was shortened by 3 bases and J by 7 bases, with 9 bases between the two germline ends. The CDR3 has 13 residues. CDR3 residues: CASSQGWVEKLFF. In nucleotides, the CDR3 is TGCGCCAGCAGCCAGGGGTGGGTTGAAAAACTGTTTTTT.